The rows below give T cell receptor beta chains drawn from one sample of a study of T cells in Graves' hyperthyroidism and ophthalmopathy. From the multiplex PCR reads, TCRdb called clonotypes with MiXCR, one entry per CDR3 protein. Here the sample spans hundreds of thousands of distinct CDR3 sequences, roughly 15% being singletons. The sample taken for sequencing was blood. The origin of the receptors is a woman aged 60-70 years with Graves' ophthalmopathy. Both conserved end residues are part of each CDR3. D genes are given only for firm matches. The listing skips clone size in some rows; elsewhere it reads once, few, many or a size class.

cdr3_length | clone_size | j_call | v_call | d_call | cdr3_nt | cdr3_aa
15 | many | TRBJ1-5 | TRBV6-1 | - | TGTGCCAGCAGTGCACAGGGTCGGAGCAATCAGCCCCAGCATTTT | CASSAQGRSNQPQHF
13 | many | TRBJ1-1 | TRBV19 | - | TGTGCCAGTAGTATAGCTCGGAACACTGAAGCTTTCTTT | CASSIARNTEAFF
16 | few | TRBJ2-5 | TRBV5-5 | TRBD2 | TGTGCCAGCAGCTTGGCCACTAGCGGGAGCCTAGAGACCCAGTACTTC | CASSLATSGSLETQYF
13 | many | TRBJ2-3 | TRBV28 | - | TGTGCCAGCAGTGGTACTAACACAGATACGCAGTATTTT | CASSGTNTDTQYF
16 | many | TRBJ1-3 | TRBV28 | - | TGTGCCAGCAGTCCCGCCGGACGGAGCTCTGGAAACACCATATATTTT | CASSPAGRSSGNTIYF
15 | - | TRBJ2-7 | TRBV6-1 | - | TGTGCCAGCAGCCTACACAGGGGGGGGACCTACGAGCAGTACTTC | CASSLHRGGTYEQYF
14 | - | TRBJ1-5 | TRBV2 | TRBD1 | TGTGCCAGCAGAGAACAGGGGGAGGGCCAGCCCCAGCATTTT | CASREQGEGQPQHF
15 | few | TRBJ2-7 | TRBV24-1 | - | TGTGCCACCAGTGATCCCGCGGACAAGACCTACGAGCAGTACTTC | CATSDPADKTYEQYF
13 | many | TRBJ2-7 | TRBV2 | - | TGTGCCAGCAGTGTACTGTGGGGCAGCGAGCAGTACTTC | CASSVLWGSEQYF
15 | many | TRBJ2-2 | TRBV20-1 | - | TGCAGTGCTCCTCCCTGGGGAGTCTTTGCCGGGGAGCTGTTTTTT | CSAPPWGVFAGELFF
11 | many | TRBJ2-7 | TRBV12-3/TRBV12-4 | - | TGTGCCAGCAGTATCAGGGTCGAGCAGTACTTC | CASSIRVEQYF
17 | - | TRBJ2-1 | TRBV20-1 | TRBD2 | TGCAGTGCTAGAGATAGGGGCGGGAGCGGGAGGGGCGACGAGCAGTTCTTC | CSARDRGGSGRGDEQFF
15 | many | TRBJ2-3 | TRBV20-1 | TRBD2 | TGCAGTGCTAGGAAATTAGCGGGAGTGGCAGATACGCAGTATTTT | CSARKLAGVADTQYF
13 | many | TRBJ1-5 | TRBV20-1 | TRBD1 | TGCAGTGCGACACCGGGACAGGGTCAGCCCCAGCATTTT | CSATPGQGQPQHF